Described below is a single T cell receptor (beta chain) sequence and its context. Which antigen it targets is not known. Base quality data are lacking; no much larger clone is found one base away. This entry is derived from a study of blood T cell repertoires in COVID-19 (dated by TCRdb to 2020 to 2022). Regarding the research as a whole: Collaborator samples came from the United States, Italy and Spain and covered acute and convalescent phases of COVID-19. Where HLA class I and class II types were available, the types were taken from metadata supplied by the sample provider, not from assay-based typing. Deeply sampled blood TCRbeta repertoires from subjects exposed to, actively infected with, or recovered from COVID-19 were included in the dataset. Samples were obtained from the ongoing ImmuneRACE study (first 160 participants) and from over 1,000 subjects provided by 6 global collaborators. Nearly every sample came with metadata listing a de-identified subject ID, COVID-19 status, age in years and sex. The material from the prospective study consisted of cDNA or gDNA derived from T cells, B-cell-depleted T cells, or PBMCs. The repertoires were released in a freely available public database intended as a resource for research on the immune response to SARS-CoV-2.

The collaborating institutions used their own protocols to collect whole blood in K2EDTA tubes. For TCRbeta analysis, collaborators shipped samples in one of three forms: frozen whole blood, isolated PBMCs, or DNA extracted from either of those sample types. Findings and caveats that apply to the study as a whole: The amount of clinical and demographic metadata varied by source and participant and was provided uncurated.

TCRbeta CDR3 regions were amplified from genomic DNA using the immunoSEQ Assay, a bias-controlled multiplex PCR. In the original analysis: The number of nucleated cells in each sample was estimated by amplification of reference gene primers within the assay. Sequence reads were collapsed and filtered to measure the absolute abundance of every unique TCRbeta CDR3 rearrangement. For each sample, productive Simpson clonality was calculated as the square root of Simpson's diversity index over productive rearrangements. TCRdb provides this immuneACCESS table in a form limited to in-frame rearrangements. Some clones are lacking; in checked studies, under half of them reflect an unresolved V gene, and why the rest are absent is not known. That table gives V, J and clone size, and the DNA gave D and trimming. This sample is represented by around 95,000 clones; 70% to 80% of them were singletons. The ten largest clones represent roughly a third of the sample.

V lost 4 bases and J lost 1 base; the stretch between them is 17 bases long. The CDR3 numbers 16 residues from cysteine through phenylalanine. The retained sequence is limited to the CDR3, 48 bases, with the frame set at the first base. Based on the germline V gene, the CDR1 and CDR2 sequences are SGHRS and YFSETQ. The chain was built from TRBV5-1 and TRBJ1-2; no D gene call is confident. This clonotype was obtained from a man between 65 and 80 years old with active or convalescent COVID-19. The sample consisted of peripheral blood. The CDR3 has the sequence CASSPTTSLFNYGYTF. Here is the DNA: TGCGCCAGCAGCCCCACAACCTCCTTATTTAACTATGGCTACACCTTC.